Each of the 14 T cell receptor beta chains below was sequenced from the same sample in a study of T cells in Graves' hyperthyroidism and ophthalmopathy. The investigators amplified TCR beta CDR3 regions from RNA transcripts. A set of HTBI primers served as the primers for a first-round RT-PCR of the TCR CDR3. Each CDR3 protein is one row after TCRdb ran MiXCR on the multiplex PCR reads. This table has about 700,000 distinct CDR3 sequences, less than 45% appearing once. The sequenced sample consisted of peripheral blood or thyroid tissue (not recorded which). Receptors were obtained from an adult man with Graves' disease, either hyperthyroidism or ophthalmopathy (not recorded which).

This rearrangement joins TRBV24-1 to TRBJ1-5; TRBD1 matches at 9 bases. The V segment lost 4 bases and the J segment 7 bases; nucleotides outside the gene matches: 7. The CDR3 sequence is 15 residues long. Germline loops: CDR1 KGHDR, CDR2 SFDVKD. For the CDR3, the DNA is TGTGCCACCAGTGAAGGGACAGGGTGTGTCCAGCCCCAGCATTTT. Its translation: CATSEGTGCVQPQHF.

Details on this clonotype: An end of the junction does not agree with germline; a read error may underlie this. This sequence joins TRBV10-1 and TRBJ2-7; D is unresolved. Germline-derived CDR1 and CDR2 are WNHNN and SYGVQD (reference sequence). The CDR3 is 16 residues long. CDR3 protein: CASSYALGTSSYEQYF. CDR3 coding DNA: TGTGCCAGCAGTTACGCCCTGGGAACGAGCTCCTACGAGCAGTACTTC.

The chain carries TRBV20-1 and TRBJ2-7; D is perhaps TRBD2 (6 bases). CDR1 is DFQATT, CDR2 SNEGSKA, per germline (reference sequence). CDR3 length: 15 residues. Trimming removed 2 bases at V and 2 bases at J, with 16 bases between. The CDR3 spells CSARFRKGGTYEQYF. CDR3 nucleotide sequence: TGCAGTGCTAGATTCCGAAAAGGCGGGACCTACGAGCAGTACTTC.

This clonotype showed up many times. The J gene is TRBJ2-5, the V gene TRBV25-1; D call uncertain. The CDR3 has 15 amino acids. V lost 3 bases, J lost 5 bases, and 16 bases lay in between. CDR1 is MGHDK, CDR2 SYGVNS, per germline. The CDR3 protein is CASSEAPRASETQYF. The DNA of the CDR3 is TGTGCCAGCAGTGAGGCACCTAGGGCGTCGGAGACCCAGTACTTC. The entire variable domain, with the rest obtained from reference TRBV25-1 and TRBJ2-5, is as follows: EADIYQTPRYLVIGTGKKITLECSQTMGHDKMYWYQQDPGMELHLIHYSYGVNSTEKGDLSSESTVSRIRTEHFPLTLESARPSHTSQYLCASSEAPRASETQYFGPGTRLLVL.

The chain combines TRBV15 with TRBJ2-5; 12 nucleotides line up with TRBD2. Per germline, CDR1 LNHNV and CDR2 YYDKDF (reference sequence). The junction had 5 bases not matched to a gene; V was cut back by 2 bases and J by 7 bases. This CDR3 has 15 amino acids. CDR3 DNA sequence: TGTGCCACCAGCAGAAGGACTAGCGGGAAGGGGACCCAGTACTTC. Encoded protein: CATSRRTSGKGTQYF.

This clonotype has at least ten counts. This chain links TRBV7-9 with TRBJ2-7; TRBD2 might be the D (5 bases). The V and J ends lost 1 base and 5 bases respectively, with 12 bases between them. The CDR3 has 14 amino acids. Germline loops: CDR1 SEHNR, CDR2 FQNEAQ (reference sequence). The CDR3 sequence: CASSLELALDEQYF. Written as DNA, the CDR3 is TGTGCCAGCAGCTTAGAGCTAGCTTTGGACGAGCAGTACTTC.

About this clonotype itself: Just one base apart from a much larger clone, this may be a read error. The chain combines TRBV24-1 with TRBJ2-3, with D possibly being TRBD1 or TRBD2 (5 bases each). This CDR3 spans 11 amino acids. Germline CDR1 is KGHDR and CDR2 is SFDVKD. V gave up 10 bases and J gave up 7 bases, with 11 bases separating them. CDR3 sequence reads: CATRGSHTQYF. The CDR3 DNA is TGTGCCACGAGGGGCAGCCATACGCAGTATTTT.

This clonotype was recorded at least ten times. Written as DNA, the CDR3 is TGTGCCACCAGCAGAGATCGGTCGACAGTTCCCGAGCAGTACTTC. Translation: CATSRDRSTVPEQYF. V is TRBV15 and J is TRBJ2-7, with D possibly being TRBD1 (5 bases). V shed 0 bases and J shed 6 bases, with 15 bases lying between them. Germline V lookup: CDR1 LNHNV, CDR2 YYDKDF (reference sequence). The CDR3 spans 15 residues.

The gene calls are TRBV7-9 and TRBJ1-2; D possibly corresponds to TRBD1 (6 bases). This CDR3 region has 13 residues. Germline CDR1 reads SEHNR; CDR2 reads FQNEAQ (reference sequence). V was pared by 4 bases and J by 8 bases, with 14 bases between. CDR3 nucleotides: TGTGCCAGCAGCTCCCAACAGGGTAGAGGCTACACCTTC. As protein: CASSSQQGRGYTF. The whole variable domain, remainder taken from reference TRBV7-9 and TRBJ1-2, is DTGVSQNPRHKITKRGQNVTFRCDPISEHNRLYWYRQTLGQGPEFLTYFQNEAQLEKSRLLSDRFSAERPKGSFSTLEIQRTEQGDSAMYLCASSSQQGRGYTFGSGTRLTVV.

In this sample, this clonotype turned up once. A much larger clonotype is one base distant, so this may be a read error. This sequence joins TRBV9 and TRBJ1-4; D remains unclear. With 4 bases removed from V and 15 bases from J, the gap between germline ends came to 22 bases. Germline CDR1 SGDLS, CDR2 YYNGEE. The CDR3 loop spans 14 amino acids. The CDR3 region is CASSTTVIAPYLFF. The CDR3 DNA reads as TGTGCCAGCAGCACCACAGTGATCGCCCCTTATTTGTTTTTT. Based on the CDR3 plus reference TRBV9 and TRBJ1-4, the full variable domain is DSGVTQTPKHLITATGQRVTLRCSPRSGDLSVYWYQQSLDQGLQFLIQYYNGEERAKGNILERFSAQQFPDLHSELNLSSLELGDSALYFCASSTTVIAPYLFFGSGTQLSVL.

This clonotype was found a few times. This chain links TRBV7-3 with TRBJ1-1; no reliable D call. This CDR3 contains 16 residues. Trimming took 6 bases from V and 11 from J, leaving 28 bases between them. Germline V gene sequence: CDR1 SGHTA, CDR2 FQGTGA. CDR3 sequence (DNA): TGTGCCAGCAGACCGGGCGGAGGGCCATTCCCCAACGAGGCTTTCTTT. It encodes CASRPGGGPFPNEAFF.

The gene calls are TRBV7-6 and TRBJ2-7; 10 bases fit TRBD1. Trimming removed 3 bases from V and 5 bases from J; junction bases left unmatched: 7. CDR1 and CDR2 from the germline V gene are SGHVS and FNYEAQ. The CDR3 runs to 15 residues. This chain's CDR3 is CASSFRDRGFHEQYF. The CDR3 region has the DNA TGTGCCAGCAGCTTCCGGGACAGGGGATTCCACGAGCAGTACTTC.

This clonotype turned up a few times. The V gene is TRBV10-3, the J gene TRBJ1-5; D gene uncertain. The CDR3 sequence is 12 residues long. V lost 4 bases and J 4 bases, leaving 5 bases between the germline ends. Germline CDR1 is ENHRY and CDR2 is SYGVKD. The CDR3 is CAISAGNQPQHF. CDR3 sequence (DNA): TGTGCCATCAGTGCCGGGAATCAGCCCCAGCATTTT.

J is TRBJ1-2 and V is TRBV3-1; D call uncertain. V lost 1 base and J lost 1, with 4 bases in between. The CDR3 is made up of 13 amino acids. Looked up from germline, CDR1 is LGHDT and CDR2 is YNNKEL (reference sequence). The CDR3 is CASSQGVNYGYTF. The DNA for the CDR3 is TGTGCCAGCAGCCAAGGAGTTAACTATGGCTACACCTTC.